This record concerns one T cell receptor (beta chain) sequence. The antigen remains undetermined. Germline V gene data show CDR1 as GTSNPN and CDR2 as SVGIG (reference sequence). V gave up 3 bases and J gave up 5 bases; unmatched junction bases: 3. This CDR3 is 13 amino acids long. This entry is derived from a study of T cell repertoires and HLA-DP antigens. Study information: One alloantigen had about nine groove amino acid differences from self, the other one.

Clones were sequenced by immunoSEQ multiplex PCR, and TCRdb holds only the in-frame ones, with some missing. The sample contains about 89,000 clones, roughly nine tenths of which appear only once. Sequencing input: CD4+ T cells from PBMCs. This receptor was taken from a man in his fifties in good health and CMV-seronegative. The chain links TRBV30 to TRBJ1-4, with 7 bases matching TRBD1. As DNA, the CDR3 is TGTGCCTGGAGCCGGGACAGAAATGAAAAACTGTTTTTT. Its translation is CAWSRDRNEKLFF.